This passage covers 4 T cell receptor beta chains from one sample sequenced in a study of tumor and adjacent non-tumor tissue in lung cancer (dated by TCRdb to 2016 to 2019). RNA was isolated from bulk, unsorted tissue, and RNA quality was assessed with a NanoDrop ND-1000 and an Agilent 2100. Libraries were made using multiplex PCR. The run used an Illumina HiSeq 2500. TCRbeta libraries were constructed through three rounds of nested PCR with primers (Table S4) according to protocols modified from ARM-PCR. TCRdb redid the processing of the public reads, applying fastp at Q25 and MiXCR, and retained in-frame beta chains. Identical CDR3 proteins give one entry, which carries the most common genes and DNA. The sample table contains 200,000 or so distinct CDR3 sequences; only one count was recorded for around 71% of them. The ten biggest clones cover roughly 24% of the sample. The sequenced sample consisted of lung tumor tissue. These receptors were collected from a man between 60 and 70 years old with non-small cell lung cancer.

To note about this clonotype: One end of the junction varies from germline; a read error may be responsible. This rearrangement joins TRBV20-1 to TRBJ2-5; 9 nucleotides agree with TRBD2. CDR3 length: 16 amino acids. CDR1 and CDR2 from the germline V gene are DFQATT and SNEGSKA (reference sequence). The CDR3 reads CSIRQAIAGVQETQYF. In nucleotides, the CDR3 is TGCAGTATCCGCCAGGCTATAGCGGGAGTGCAAGAGACCCAATACTTC.

Worth noting for this clonotype: A junction boundary mismatches the germline segment, possibly from a read error. The DNA of the CDR3 is TGTGCCAGCAATTTAGCGTTGAACACCGGGGAGCTGTTTTTT. This sequence encodes CASNLALNTGELFF. This chain links TRBV12-3 or TRBV12-4 with TRBJ2-2; D might be TRBD2 (5 bases). The CDR3 sequence is 14 residues long.

The table lists this clonotype with a count of one. V and J are TRBV4-3 and TRBJ2-7, with D uncertain. V was pared by 0 bases and J by 4 bases, with 10 bases between. CDR3 length: 14 amino acids. CDR1 LGHNA and CDR2 YSLEER come from the germline V gene. CDR3 nucleotides: TGCGCCAGCAGCCAAGACTGGGTGAAATACGAGCAGTACTTC. It is translated as CASSQDWVKYEQYF.

This clonotype has a handful of counts. A read error may explain this, as a much larger clone is one base away. The V gene is TRBV11-2, the J gene TRBJ2-1; possibly TRBD2 for D (7 bases). CDR3 size: 14 residues. Germline values: CDR1 SGHAT, CDR2 FQNNGV. Trimming cost V 6 bases and J 7 bases, with 16 bases left between them. The CDR3 is CASRLAVTGNEQFF. Written as DNA, the CDR3 is TGTGCCAGCAGGCTAGCGGTTACAGGGAATGAGCAGTTCTTC.